Listed below are T cell receptor beta chains from one sample, sequenced in a study of blood T cell repertoires in COVID-19. Data came from immunoSEQ multiplex PCR; TCRdb stores just in-frame clones and leaves some out. The sample records about 310,000 clones, roughly nine tenths being singletons. Sequencing was done on a sample of PBMCs or T cells enriched from blood (not recorded which). These receptors were collected from a woman under 40 who had recovered from COVID-19. The CDR3 runs from the conserved cysteine through the conserved F or W. The D gene is left open where the match is weak. Size is omitted from some rows. Given values are once, few, many or a class for expanded clones.

abundance: .
d_gene: TRBD2
v_gene: TRBV7-9
j_gene: TRBJ2-7
CDR3aa: CASSLEVSGENEQYF
CDR3nt: TGTGCCAGCAGCTTAGAGGTTAGCGGGGAGAACGAGCAGTACTTC

abundance: .
d_gene: .
v_gene: TRBV7-8
j_gene: TRBJ1-2
CDR3aa: CASRRRGGYTF
CDR3nt: TGTGCCAGCAGACGACGCGGTGGCTACACCTTC

abundance: once
d_gene: .
v_gene: TRBV4-1
j_gene: TRBJ2-5
CDR3aa: CASSQEPGAKETQYF
CDR3nt: TGCGCCAGCAGCCAAGAACCGGGAGCTAAAGAGACCCAGTACTTC

abundance: .
d_gene: .
v_gene: TRBV9
j_gene: TRBJ1-4
CDR3aa: CASSPYGDGGRGEKLFF
CDR3nt: TGTGCCAGCAGCCCCTATGGCGATGGGGGCAGAGGTGAAAAACTGTTTTTT

abundance: once
d_gene: TRBD1
v_gene: TRBV24-1
j_gene: TRBJ2-5
CDR3aa: CATRQGLGETQYF
CDR3nt: TGTGCCACCAGACAGGGGCTAGGCGAGACCCAGTACTTC

abundance: .
d_gene: TRBD1
v_gene: TRBV3-1/TRBV3-2
j_gene: TRBJ1-6
CDR3aa: CASSQAPSQGAHSPLHF
CDR3nt: TGTGCCAGCAGCCAAGCGCCTTCCCAGGGGGCGCATTCACCCCTCCACTTT

abundance: .
d_gene: TRBD1
v_gene: TRBV4-2
j_gene: TRBJ1-4
CDR3aa: CASGGTGDATNEKLFF
CDR3nt: TGTGCCAGCGGCGGGACAGGGGACGCAACTAATGAAAAACTGTTTTTT

abundance: .
d_gene: TRBD2
v_gene: TRBV4-2
j_gene: TRBJ2-1
CDR3aa: CASSRTSGDNEQFF
CDR3nt: TGTGCCAGCAGCCGGACTAGCGGAGACAATGAGCAGTTCTTC

abundance: .
d_gene: .
v_gene: TRBV28
j_gene: TRBJ1-2
CDR3aa: CASSLRREDGYTF
CDR3nt: TGTGCCAGCAGTTTAAGGAGAGAGGATGGCTACACCTTC

abundance: .
d_gene: .
v_gene: TRBV6-6
j_gene: TRBJ1-1
CDR3aa: CASTQGGTWNTEAFF
CDR3nt: TGTGCCAGCACTCAGGGTGGGACTTGGAACACTGAAGCTTTCTTT

abundance: .
d_gene: .
v_gene: TRBV10-1
j_gene: TRBJ1-1
CDR3aa: CASSAAMPGRGEAFF
CDR3nt: TGCGCCAGCAGTGCCGCGATGCCGGGGCGGGGTGAAGCTTTCTTT

abundance: once
d_gene: .
v_gene: TRBV7-6
j_gene: TRBJ2-3
CDR3aa: CASSLVGSAGEDTQYF
CDR3nt: TGTGCCAGCAGCTTAGTCGGCTCCGCCGGAGAGGATACGCAGTATTTT

abundance: .
d_gene: .
v_gene: TRBV5-6
j_gene: TRBJ1-5
CDR3aa: CASSFGLGQVNQPQHF
CDR3nt: TGTGCCAGCAGCTTTGGGCTGGGGCAAGTCAATCAGCCCCAGCATTTT

abundance: .
d_gene: TRBD2
v_gene: TRBV18
j_gene: TRBJ2-2
CDR3aa: CASSPNPGLASGELFF
CDR3nt: TGTGCCAGCTCACCGAACCCGGGACTAGCGAGCGGGGAGCTGTTTTTT

abundance: .
d_gene: .
v_gene: TRBV6-5
j_gene: TRBJ2-1
CDR3aa: CASSTAGPGQFF
CDR3nt: TGTGCCAGCAGTACAGCGGGTCCTGGGCAGTTCTTC

abundance: .
d_gene: .
v_gene: TRBV5-1
j_gene: TRBJ1-3
CDR3aa: CASSLAPGNTIYF
CDR3nt: TGCGCCAGCAGCTTGGCCCCGGGAAACACCATATATTTT

abundance: .
d_gene: .
v_gene: TRBV6-5
j_gene: TRBJ1-2
CDR3aa: CASSYSFDVRTEKF
CDR3nt: TGTGCCAGCAGTTACTCCTTTGATGTGAGGACAGAAAAATTC

abundance: .
d_gene: .
v_gene: TRBV7-9
j_gene: TRBJ2-7
CDR3aa: CASSFSEGTYEQYF
CDR3nt: TGTGCCAGCAGCTTCTCCGAGGGAACCTACGAGCAGTACTTC

abundance: .
d_gene: .
v_gene: TRBV29-1
j_gene: TRBJ1-2
CDR3aa: CSVIPHMEGSGYTF
CDR3nt: TGCAGCGTCATCCCACATATGGAGGGTTCTGGCTACACCTTC

abundance: few
d_gene: TRBD1
v_gene: TRBV2
j_gene: TRBJ1-2
CDR3aa: CASSGQGPLYGYTF
CDR3nt: TGTGCCAGCAGTGGACAGGGTCCCCTCTATGGCTACACCTTC

abundance: .
d_gene: .
v_gene: TRBV6-5
j_gene: TRBJ2-7
CDR3aa: CAFLSDNYEQYF
CDR3nt: TGTGCCTTTTTATCGGACAACTACGAGCAGTACTTC

abundance: .
d_gene: TRBD1
v_gene: TRBV11-2
j_gene: TRBJ1-1
CDR3aa: CASSSQGQSTEAFF
CDR3nt: TGTGCCAGCAGTTCACAGGGGCAGAGCACTGAAGCTTTCTTT

abundance: .
d_gene: .
v_gene: TRBV6-4
j_gene: TRBJ1-1
CDR3aa: CASSNGRDTQDTFF
CDR3nt: TGTGCCAGCAGCAACGGACGGGACACCCAAGATACTTTCTTT

abundance: .
d_gene: TRBD2
v_gene: TRBV7-2
j_gene: TRBJ2-3
CDR3aa: CASPTSGTGTDTQYF
CDR3nt: TGTGCCAGCCCAACTAGCGGGACCGGCACAGATACGCAGTATTTT

abundance: .
d_gene: .
v_gene: TRBV19
j_gene: TRBJ1-2
CDR3aa: CASSPRGDGLSNYGYTF
CDR3nt: TGTGCCAGTAGTCCCCGCGGGGACGGTCTCTCTAACTATGGCTACACCTTC

abundance: .
d_gene: TRBD2
v_gene: TRBV14
j_gene: TRBJ2-1
CDR3aa: CASSPGLAGQFF
CDR3nt: TGTGCCAGCAGCCCGGGACTAGCGGGGCAGTTCTTC

abundance: .
d_gene: .
v_gene: TRBV5-1
j_gene: TRBJ2-1
CDR3aa: CASSLAGATSNEQFF
CDR3nt: TGCGCCAGCAGCTTAGCGGGCGCCACTTCTAATGAGCAGTTCTTC

abundance: .
d_gene: TRBD2
v_gene: TRBV3-1/TRBV3-2
j_gene: TRBJ2-1
CDR3aa: CASSQGFRGRVNEQFF
CDR3nt: TGTGCCAGCAGCCAGGGCTTTCGGGGGAGGGTCAATGAGCAGTTCTTC

abundance: .
d_gene: TRBD2
v_gene: TRBV10-2
j_gene: TRBJ2-1
CDR3aa: CASSEPAGGGNEQFF
CDR3nt: TGCGCCAGCAGTGAACCAGCGGGAGGGGGGAATGAGCAGTTCTTC

abundance: .
d_gene: TRBD1
v_gene: TRBV7-9
j_gene: TRBJ1-2
CDR3aa: CASSFATGTSWYGYTF
CDR3nt: TGTGCCAGCAGCTTCGCGACAGGGACATCTTGGTATGGCTACACCTTC

abundance: .
d_gene: .
v_gene: TRBV10-3
j_gene: TRBJ2-7
CDR3aa: CAISVWGLSGLSHNYEQYF
CDR3nt: TGTGCCATCAGTGTATGGGGTCTAAGCGGGCTCTCCCACAACTACGAGCAGTACTTC

abundance: .
d_gene: TRBD2
v_gene: TRBV30
j_gene: TRBJ2-5
CDR3aa: CAWSVQQAAGGTQYF
CDR3nt: TGTGCCTGGAGTGTGCAACAGGCCGCGGGAGGGACCCAGTACTTC

abundance: .
d_gene: TRBD1
v_gene: TRBV15
j_gene: TRBJ2-7
CDR3aa: CATSRVGTVTYEQYF
CDR3nt: TGTGCCACCAGCAGAGTAGGGACAGTTACCTACGAGCAGTACTTC

abundance: .
d_gene: TRBD1
v_gene: TRBV24-1
j_gene: TRBJ2-2
CDR3aa: CATSARDRNTGELFF
CDR3nt: TGTGCCACCAGTGCCCGGGACAGAAACACCGGGGAGCTGTTTTTT

abundance: .
d_gene: .
v_gene: TRBV6-4
j_gene: TRBJ2-3
CDR3aa: CASSSGSTSTDTQYF
CDR3nt: TGTGCCAGCAGTTCCGGGTCGACTAGCACAGATACGCAGTATTTT

abundance: .
d_gene: TRBD1
v_gene: TRBV11-3
j_gene: TRBJ2-1
CDR3aa: CASSADPGSRTGGRDEQFF
CDR3nt: TGTGCCAGCAGCGCCGACCCGGGTTCGAGGACAGGGGGCAGGGATGAGCAGTTCTTC

abundance: few
d_gene: TRBD2
v_gene: TRBV18
j_gene: TRBJ2-7
CDR3aa: CASSPRTSGRLSPYEQYF
CDR3nt: TGTGCCAGCTCACCCCGGACTAGCGGGAGGCTGTCGCCCTACGAGCAGTACTTC

abundance: few
d_gene: TRBD2
v_gene: TRBV5-4
j_gene: TRBJ2-1
CDR3aa: CASSLGLAGFNEQFF
CDR3nt: TGTGCCAGCAGCTTGGGACTAGCGGGATTCAATGAGCAGTTCTTC

abundance: .
d_gene: TRBD1
v_gene: TRBV5-1
j_gene: TRBJ1-1
CDR3aa: CASSGMGQGHSATEAFF
CDR3nt: TGCGCCAGCAGCGGTATGGGACAGGGCCACTCGGCCACTGAAGCTTTCTTT

abundance: .
d_gene: .
v_gene: TRBV6-2/TRBV6-3
j_gene: TRBJ1-2
CDR3aa: CASSYSQGWYGYTF
CDR3nt: TGTGCCAGCAGTTACTCCCAGGGCTGGTATGGCTACACCTTC

abundance: .
d_gene: .
v_gene: TRBV5-1
j_gene: TRBJ1-2
CDR3aa: CASSLDMNYGYTF
CDR3nt: TGCGCCAGCAGCTTAGACATGAACTATGGCTACACCTTC

abundance: .
d_gene: .
v_gene: TRBV7-9
j_gene: TRBJ2-3
CDR3aa: CARSQVLSTDTQYF
CDR3nt: TGTGCCAGGTCACAGGTCCTTAGCACAGATACGCAGTATTTT

abundance: .
d_gene: .
v_gene: TRBV5-1
j_gene: TRBJ2-1
CDR3aa: CASSPAGGGSWVNEQFF
CDR3nt: TGCGCCAGCAGTCCCGCAGGGGGCGGGAGTTGGGTCAATGAGCAGTTCTTC

abundance: .
d_gene: .
v_gene: TRBV19
j_gene: TRBJ2-1
CDR3aa: CASSPGRRAGDNEQFF
CDR3nt: TGTGCCAGTAGCCCTGGTCGTCGGGCAGGGGACAATGAGCAGTTCTTC

abundance: .
d_gene: .
v_gene: TRBV6-5
j_gene: TRBJ1-4
CDR3aa: CASSYSRSGGNEKLFF
CDR3nt: TGTGCCAGCAGTTACTCGAGATCGGGAGGTAATGAAAAACTGTTTTTT

abundance: .
d_gene: .
v_gene: TRBV10-3
j_gene: TRBJ2-6
CDR3aa: CASAAATSGANVLTF
CDR3nt: TGTGCCAGCGCGGCAGCTACCTCTGGGGCCAACGTCCTGACTTTC

abundance: once
d_gene: TRBD1
v_gene: TRBV4-1
j_gene: TRBJ1-1
CDR3aa: CASSPIVDRVAAEAFF
CDR3nt: TGCGCCAGCAGCCCTATTGTGGACAGGGTAGCGGCTGAAGCTTTCTTT

abundance: .
d_gene: .
v_gene: TRBV29-1
j_gene: TRBJ1-3
CDR3aa: CSAITDRSGNTIYF
CDR3nt: TGCAGCGCGATAACCGACAGGTCTGGAAACACCATATATTTT

abundance: once
d_gene: TRBD1
v_gene: TRBV19
j_gene: TRBJ1-5
CDR3aa: CASSIRQGKPSLELNQPQHF
CDR3nt: TGTGCCAGTAGTATAAGACAGGGGAAACCAAGCCTCGAGTTAAATCAGCCCCAGCATTTT

abundance: .
d_gene: .
v_gene: TRBV27
j_gene: TRBJ1-5
CDR3aa: CASSRVSRNSAQHF
CDR3nt: TGTGCCAGCAGCCGGGTTTCGAGGAATTCAGCCCAGCATTTT